This entry lists 18 T cell receptor beta chains sequenced from one sample in a study of blood T cell repertoires in COVID-19. This table comes from immunoSEQ multiplex PCR, and its TCRdb copy is limited to in-frame clones, with some not included. The table records 190,000 or so clones, approximately 87% of them present only once. What was sequenced was peripheral blood. The receptors here all came from a woman between 18 and 29 years old who had recovered from COVID-19.

The chain couples TRBV4-3 to TRBJ2-3, with 9 bases that match TRBD1. Germline CDR1 and CDR2: LGHNA and YSLEER. CDR3 length: 16 amino acids. After removal of 0 bases from V and 5 bases from J, the junction contained 6 bases not matched to a gene. The CDR3 DNA reads as TGCGCCAGCAGCCAAGATGGGACAGGGCCCCGAGATACGCAGTATTTT. Its protein is CASSQDGTGPRDTQYF.

V usage is TRBV7-6 and J usage is TRBJ1-5; a weak D match, TRBD1 (6 bases). The V gene lost 2 bases and the J gene lost 6 bases, with 14 bases spanning the gap. The germline CDR1 and CDR2 sequences are SGHVS and FNYEAQ. This CDR3 region has 15 residues. The CDR3 DNA follows: TGTGCCAGCAGCTTATGGGCAGGGGCTGGTCAGCCCCAGCATTTT. Its protein is CASSLWAGAGQPQHF. The full variable domain, in which reference TRBV7-6 and TRBJ1-5 provide the parts outside the CDR3, is GAGVSQSPRYKVTKRGQDVALRCDPISGHVSLYWYRQALGQGPEFLTYFNYEAQQDKSGLPNDRFSAERPEGSISTLTIQRTEQRDSAMYRCASSLWAGAGQPQHFGDGTRLSIL.

The chain is built from TRBV7-9 and TRBJ1-1; 7 positions agree with TRBD1. V was pared by 4 bases and J by 0 bases, with 2 bases of the junction left unmatched. The CDR3 extends over 14 amino acids. Germline V lookup: CDR1 SEHNR, CDR2 FQNEAQ (reference sequence). The CDR3 DNA reads TGTGCCAGCAGCTCGGGACAGTTGAACACTGAAGCTTTCTTT. It translates to CASSSGQLNTEAFF.

This clone was counted a single time. The chain recombines TRBV7-3 with TRBJ2-6, with 9 bases aligning to TRBD1. V lost 2 bases and J lost 0; bases outside the gene matches: 17. This CDR3 spans 22 amino acids. CDR1 and CDR2 (germline): SGHTA, FQGTGA. CDR3 protein: CASSLVGTGTTMGYSGANVLTF. CDR3 DNA: TGTGCCAGCAGCTTAGTAGGGACAGGGACCACGATGGGCTACTCTGGGGCCAACGTCCTGACTTTC.

The J gene is TRBJ2-1, the V gene TRBV29-1, with 10 bases aligning to TRBD1. Germline lookup yields CDR1 SQVTM and CDR2 ANQGSEA. The CDR3 is 13 residues long. Trimming at V came to 7 bases and at J to 8 bases, leaving 8 bases not matched to a gene. CDR3 sequence (DNA): TGCAGCGGTACGGGACAGGGGTTAGATGAGCAGTTCTTC. Protein sequence: CSGTGQGLDEQFF.

This clone is a singleton in its sample. The chain uses TRBV6-5 and TRBJ2-2; D is possibly TRBD2 (5 bases). CDR1 and CDR2 from the germline V gene are MNHEY and SVGAGI. The CDR3 runs 15 residues. V gave up 6 bases and J gave up 0 bases, with 11 bases separating them. The CDR3 region has the DNA TGTGCCAGCAGGAACTCCGGGGCGAACACCGGGGAGCTGTTTTTT. Its protein is CASRNSGANTGELFF.

V gene TRBV2 combines with J gene TRBJ1-1; D perhaps matches TRBD1 (5 bases). V lost 7 bases to trimming and J lost 1 base, with 13 bases between them. CDR3 size: 14 residues. The germline V gene has CDR1 SNHLY and CDR2 FYNNEI. Here the CDR3 reads CASKGGRANTEAFF. The CDR3 DNA reads TGTGCCAGCAAGGGCGGCAGGGCGAACACTGAAGCTTTCTTT.

The rearrangement joins TRBV7-9 to TRBJ1-1, with 7 bases fitting TRBD1. With 1 base clipped from V and 5 bases from J, the junction kept 7 bases outside the gene matches. The CDR3 spans 15 residues. Germline V gives CDR1 SEHNR, CDR2 FQNEAQ (reference sequence). The CDR3 bases are TGTGCCAGCAGCTTAGGGAGGGGGCGAGGAACTGAAGCTTTCTTT. It encodes CASSLGRGRGTEAFF.

The rearrangement links TRBV15 to TRBJ1-6; no clear D gene. V lost 3 bases and J 6 bases, leaving 9 bases between the germline ends. This CDR3 comprises 14 residues. Germline lookup yields CDR1 LNHNV and CDR2 YYDKDF (reference sequence). The CDR3 spells CATSSNEGNSPLHF. CDR3 nucleotides: TGTGCCACCAGCAGCAACGAGGGTAATTCACCCCTCCACTTT.

The table lists this clone with many counts. This rearrangement joins TRBV5-4 to TRBJ1-2; 7 bases match TRBD1. V was clipped by 4 bases and J by 6 bases; unmatched bases: 6. The CDR3 runs to 13 residues. Germline V gives CDR1 SGHNT, CDR2 YYREEE (reference sequence). CDR3: CASSANRGNGYTF. The CDR3 DNA follows: TGTGCCAGCAGCGCAAACAGGGGCAATGGCTACACCTTC.

The chain employs TRBV18 and TRBJ1-1; a weak D match, TRBD1 (6 bases). V lost 2 bases to trimming and J lost 7 bases, with 17 bases between them. Germline-derived CDR1 and CDR2 are KGHSH and LQKENI. This CDR3 has 15 amino acids. The CDR3 region has the DNA TGTGCCAGCTCACCATCTAACAGGGTTAGGGATGAAGCTTTCTTT. Its protein product is CASSPSNRVRDEAFF.

V is TRBV19 and J is TRBJ1-6; D not resolved. The germline V and J ends were trimmed by 1 base and 8 bases, with 12 bases remaining between them. The CDR3 is 15 residues long. Looked up from germline, CDR1 is LNHDA and CDR2 is SQIVND (reference sequence). The CDR3 spells CASSIGPGGDSPLHF. CDR3 coding DNA: TGTGCCAGTAGTATAGGGCCCGGAGGAGATTCACCCCTCCACTTT. Full variable domain (missing parts from reference TRBV19 and TRBJ1-6): DGGITQSPKYLFRKEGQNVTLSCEQNLNHDAMYWYRQDPGQGLRLIYYSQIVNDFQKGDIAEGYSVSREKKESFPLTVTSAQKNPTAFYLCASSIGPGGDSPLHFGNGTRLTVT.

The chain links TRBV3-1 (or the pseudogene TRBV3-2) to TRBJ2-5; tentatively, D is TRBD2 (6 bases). Germline CDR1 and CDR2: LGHDT and YNNKEL (reference sequence). V lost 1 base, J lost 4 bases, and 16 bases lay in between. The CDR3 runs to 16 residues. CDR3 protein: CASSQVNQLGGETQYF. The CDR3 bases are TGTGCCAGCAGCCAAGTTAATCAATTGGGAGGAGAGACCCAGTACTTC.

This sequence joins TRBV25-1 and TRBJ1-1, with 9 nucleotides matching TRBD1. V was pared by 5 bases and J by 5 bases, with 6 bases of the junction left unmatched. This CDR3 has 14 residues. Germline V gene data show CDR1 as MGHDK and CDR2 as SYGVNS. CDR3 nucleotides: TGTGCCAGCAGTCCAGGGACAGGGAAAACTGAAGCTTTCTTT. This translates into CASSPGTGKTEAFF.

The V call is TRBV6-1, the J call TRBJ2-3; no clear D gene. Looked up from germline, CDR1 is MNHNS and CDR2 is SASEGT. With 3 bases removed from V and 0 bases from J, the gap between germline ends came to 10 bases. The CDR3 is made up of 15 amino acids. This CDR3 is CASSDREFSTDTQYF. The CDR3 bases are TGTGCCAGCAGTGATAGAGAGTTTAGCACAGATACGCAGTATTTT.

The rearrangement uses TRBV7-2 and TRBJ1-5; weak D call: TRBD1 (6 bases). There are 14 residues in the CDR3. Looked up from germline, CDR1 is SGHTA and CDR2 is FQGNSA. V lost 5 bases, J lost 3 bases, and 11 bases lay in between. CDR3 protein: CASSKQGLNQPQHF. The CDR3 region has the DNA TGTGCCAGCAGCAAACAGGGCCTCAATCAGCCCCAGCATTTT.

The chain is built from TRBV7-2 and TRBJ1-4; 7 bases align to TRBD1. The CDR3 has 14 amino acids. The ends lost 5 bases at V and 7 bases at J; junction bases unmatched: 7. The germline V gene encodes CDR1 SGHTA and CDR2 FQGNSA. In nucleotides, the CDR3 is TGTGCCAGCAGCGCGACAGGGAACGGTGAAAAACTGTTTTTT. It translates to CASSATGNGEKLFF.

The rearrangement links TRBV30 to TRBJ1-2; TRBD1 agrees at 9 bases. The CDR3 runs to 15 residues. Germline V gene sequence: CDR1 GTSNPN, CDR2 SVGIG (reference sequence). The V gene end was trimmed by 1 base and the J gene end by 8 bases; junction bases not matched to a gene: 11. The CDR3 DNA reads as TGTGCCTGGAGTGCCCGGGACAGGGAAGATCTCGGCTACACCTTC. Its translation: CAWSARDREDLGYTF.